The 2 T cell receptor beta chains below were found in one sample sequenced in a study of T cell responses to AZD1222 COVID-19 vaccine. Produced via immunoSEQ multiplex PCR; TCRdb's table is partial and in-frame only. The data show approximately 100,000 clones, about nine tenths seen once. The sample was peripheral blood, taken on day 0 of AZD1222 vaccination. The receptors were gathered from an adult in good health.

On this clone itself: One end of the junction fails to match germline, which may point to a read error. In nucleotides, the CDR3 is TGCGCCCGCAGGGGACAGGGGAGGACTGAAGCTTTCTTT. Translated: CARRGQGRTEAFF. V is TRBV10-1 and J is TRBJ1-1; TRBD1 matches 10 bases. Germline CDR1 and CDR2: WNHNN and SYGVQD (reference sequence). The CDR3 is 13 residues long.

This chain's CDR3 is CASSPLTDRGVEAFF. CDR3 sequence (DNA): TGTGCCAGCTCACCACTTACCGACAGGGGCGTTGAAGCTTTCTTT. The chain carries TRBV18 and TRBJ1-1, with TRBD1 matching over 8 bases. From germline, CDR1 is KGHSH and CDR2 LQKENI. The length of the CDR3 is 15 residues. V gave up 1 base and J gave up 7 bases; unmatched junction bases: 8.